The 5 T cell receptor beta chains below were found in one sample sequenced in a study of early T cells in non-severe SARS-CoV-2 infection (dated by TCRdb to the early 2020s). The library was obtained by 5' RACE. Instrument on record: NextSeq 500. The raw public data were reprocessed by TCRdb itself: fastp quality trimming at Q25, MiXCR clonotype calling, in-frame beta chains only. CDR3 protein duplicates are merged, each entry listing the most common genes and DNA. The sample table shows tens of thousands of distinct CDR3 sequences, and approximately 5% are seen once. Around 24% of the sample comes from the top ten. Material for sequencing was whole blood. These receptors all come from an adult who was a healthcare worker with PCR-confirmed SARS-CoV-2 infection or an uninfected control (not recorded which).

This clonotype was seen ten or more times. V and J are TRBV12-3 or TRBV12-4 and TRBJ2-7; no firm D call. This CDR3 region has 13 residues. The V end was cut by 3 bases, the J end by 1 base, with 7 bases between. The CDR3 sequence is CASSFGMSYEQYF. CDR3 in DNA: TGTGCCAGCAGTTTTGGGATGTCCTACGAGCAGTACTTC.

This clonotype was seen many times. The rearrangement uses TRBV20-1 and TRBJ2-6; D unresolved. The CDR3 totals 14 residues. Trimming cost V 5 bases and J 0 bases, with 8 bases left between them. CDR1 and CDR2 (germline): DFQATT, SNEGSKA (reference sequence). In DNA form, the CDR3 reads TGCAGTGCTCCAAGTAGCTCTGGGGCCAACGTCCTGACTTTC. Its protein is CSAPSSSGANVLTF.

The DNA for the CDR3 is TGTGCCAGCAGCTTACGCGCTCGGGAGACCCAGTACTTC. This sequence encodes CASSLRARETQYF. The chain links TRBV13 to TRBJ2-5; D unclear. Germline CDR1 is PRHDT and CDR2 is FYEKMQ (reference sequence). Trimming stripped 2 bases from V and 5 bases from J, with 9 bases between. This CDR3 contains 13 residues. The complete variable domain, with remaining parts taken from reference TRBV13 and TRBJ2-5, reads AAGVIQSPRHLIKEKRETATLKCYPIPRHDTVYWYQQGPGQDPQFLISFYEKMQSDKGSIPDRFSAQQFSDYHSELNMSSLELGDSALYFCASSLRARETQYFGPGTRLLVL.

The V and J genes are TRBV2 and TRBJ2-7; D gene ambiguous. This CDR3 region has 16 residues. CDR1 is SNHLY and CDR2 is FYNNEI in the germline V gene. Trimming took 1 base from V and 1 from J, leaving 14 bases between them. The CDR3 DNA follows: TGTGCCAGCAGTGAAGATATAGGGCTACTTTCCTACGAGCAGTACTTC. This encodes CASSEDIGLLSYEQYF.

The chain has TRBV7-9 and TRBJ2-1, with a possible D match to TRBD1 (5 bases). CDR3 length: 11 residues. V lost 5 bases and J 11 bases, leaving 10 bases between the germline ends. CDR1 is SEHNR, CDR2 FQNEAQ, per germline (reference sequence). The chain's CDR3 is CASSPDIQQFF. CDR3 DNA: TGTGCCAGCAGCCCGGACATTCAGCAGTTCTTC.